A selection of T cell receptor beta chains follows, all from one sample in a study of shared clonotypes between healthy human individuals. Profiled with immunoSEQ multiplex PCR; TCRdb holds only in-frame clones, not every one. The sample has about 1 million clones; 65% to 80% are singletons. Sequences were obtained from memory CD4+ T cells sorted from blood. Source of these receptors: a man aged 18 to 29 in good health. CDR3s include the opening cysteine and the closing phenylalanine or tryptophan. A D gene is named only where the DNA matches it firmly. Clone size, where shown, is once, few, many, or a class for clones that have expanded.

d_call: TRBD1; clone_size: NA; v_call: TRBV4-1; j_call: TRBJ2-7; cdr3_aa: CASSHQGAVYEQYF; cdr3_nt: TGCGCCAGCAGCCACCAGGGGGCAGTGTACGAGCAGTACTTC
d_call: NA; clone_size: NA; v_call: TRBV28; j_call: TRBJ2-7; cdr3_aa: CASSLYLRGNEQYF; cdr3_nt: TGTGCCAGCAGTTTATATCTCAGGGGCAACGAGCAGTACTTC
d_call: TRBD1; clone_size: NA; v_call: TRBV4-1; j_call: TRBJ2-7; cdr3_aa: CASSPRQGSSYEQYF; cdr3_nt: TGCGCCAGCAGCCCGCGACAGGGTAGCTCCTACGAGCAGTACTTC
d_call: NA; clone_size: NA; v_call: TRBV30; j_call: TRBJ2-5; cdr3_aa: CAWSRGAGEETQYF; cdr3_nt: TGTGCCTGGAGTAGGGGGGCCGGGGAAGAGACCCAGTACTTC
d_call: NA; clone_size: NA; v_call: TRBV6-1; j_call: TRBJ2-7; cdr3_aa: CASRLLQEPPYEQYF; cdr3_nt: TGTGCCAGCCGCCTACTTCAGGAGCCTCCTTACGAGCAGTACTTC
d_call: NA; clone_size: NA; v_call: TRBV10-3; j_call: TRBJ1-4; cdr3_aa: CAISESRSPEKLFF; cdr3_nt: TGTGCCATCAGTGAGTCGCGGTCCCCCGAAAAACTGTTTTTT
d_call: TRBD1; clone_size: NA; v_call: TRBV4-1; j_call: TRBJ2-5; cdr3_aa: CASSHADRERETQYF; cdr3_nt: TGCGCCAGCAGCCACGCCGACAGGGAAAGGGAGACCCAGTACTTC
d_call: TRBD1; clone_size: NA; v_call: TRBV18; j_call: TRBJ2-7; cdr3_aa: CASSARDREGYEQYF; cdr3_nt: TGTGCCAGCTCAGCCCGGGACAGAGAAGGCTACGAGCAGTACTTC
d_call: NA; clone_size: NA; v_call: TRBV4-1; j_call: TRBJ2-5; cdr3_aa: CASSQDGGKETQYF; cdr3_nt: TGCGCCAGCAGCCAAGATGGGGGAAAGGAGACCCAGTACTTC
d_call: NA; clone_size: NA; v_call: TRBV7-8; j_call: TRBJ1-2; cdr3_aa: CASSLGSSGGYTF; cdr3_nt: TGTGCCAGCAGCTTAGGATCTTCGGGGGGCTACACCTTC
d_call: TRBD1; clone_size: NA; v_call: TRBV10-3; j_call: TRBJ2-2; cdr3_aa: CAISGGPGQRNSNTGELFF; cdr3_nt: TGTGCCATCAGTGGGGGCCCGGGACAGCGGAATTCGAACACCGGGGAGCTGTTTTTT
d_call: NA; clone_size: few; v_call: TRBV6-5; j_call: TRBJ1-1; cdr3_aa: CASRAWVNTEAFF; cdr3_nt: TGTGCCAGCAGGGCCTGGGTGAACACTGAAGCTTTCTTT
d_call: TRBD2; clone_size: NA; v_call: TRBV2; j_call: TRBJ2-7; cdr3_aa: CASKRRGTNYEQYF; cdr3_nt: TGTGCCAGCAAGCGGCGGGGGACGAACTACGAGCAGTACTTC
d_call: TRBD1; clone_size: NA; v_call: TRBV5-1; j_call: TRBJ2-1; cdr3_aa: CASSRDREYEQFF; cdr3_nt: TGCGCCAGCAGCCGAGACAGGGAGTATGAGCAGTTCTTC
d_call: TRBD1; clone_size: NA; v_call: TRBV28; j_call: TRBJ1-5; cdr3_aa: CASSLGGSVDQPQHF; cdr3_nt: TGTGCCAGCAGCCTAGGGGGCTCAGTCGATCAGCCCCAGCATTTT
d_call: NA; clone_size: NA; v_call: TRBV5-1; j_call: TRBJ2-7; cdr3_aa: CASSLVGGSYEQYF; cdr3_nt: TGCGCCAGCAGCTTGGTGGGGGGATCCTACGAGCAGTACTTC
d_call: NA; clone_size: NA; v_call: TRBV7-7; j_call: TRBJ2-2; cdr3_aa: CASSVDSNTGELFF; cdr3_nt: TGTGCTAGCAGCGTGGACAGTAACACCGGGGAGCTGTTTTTT
d_call: TRBD2; clone_size: NA; v_call: TRBV7-2; j_call: TRBJ2-1; cdr3_aa: CASSPSGLVISYNEQFF; cdr3_nt: TGTGCCAGCAGCCCATCGGGACTAGTAATCTCCTACAATGAGCAGTTCTTC
d_call: NA; clone_size: NA; v_call: TRBV30; j_call: TRBJ2-7; cdr3_aa: CAWSVSDSYEQYF; cdr3_nt: TGTGCCTGGAGTGTGTCAGACTCCTACGAGCAGTACTTC
d_call: NA; clone_size: NA; v_call: TRBV19; j_call: TRBJ2-7; cdr3_aa: CASRREQGRYEQYF; cdr3_nt: TGTGCCAGTAGAAGAGAGCAGGGTCGCTACGAGCAGTACTTC
d_call: TRBD2; clone_size: NA; v_call: TRBV2; j_call: TRBJ2-3; cdr3_aa: CASSKLGTSGEYF; cdr3_nt: TGTGCCAGCAGTAAGCTCGGGACTAGCGGGGAGTATTTT
d_call: TRBD1; clone_size: NA; v_call: TRBV2; j_call: TRBJ2-6; cdr3_aa: CASRETGGAGANVLTF; cdr3_nt: TGTGCCAGCAGGGAAACAGGGGGCGCTGGGGCCAACGTCCTGACTTTC
d_call: TRBD2; clone_size: NA; v_call: TRBV7-9; j_call: TRBJ2-2; cdr3_aa: CASSLLAGAVTGELFF; cdr3_nt: TGTGCCAGCAGCTTGTTAGCGGGAGCGGTCACCGGGGAGCTGTTTTTT
d_call: NA; clone_size: few; v_call: TRBV15; j_call: TRBJ2-7; cdr3_aa: CATSRDLWGTDEQYF; cdr3_nt: TGTGCCACCAGCAGAGATCTTTGGGGAACGGACGAGCAGTACTTC
d_call: TRBD1; clone_size: few; v_call: TRBV30; j_call: TRBJ2-7; cdr3_aa: CAWHRGTGSTYEQYF; cdr3_nt: TGTGCCTGGCATCGAGGGACAGGGTCTACCTACGAGCAGTACTTC
d_call: NA; clone_size: NA; v_call: TRBV7-7; j_call: TRBJ2-7; cdr3_aa: CASSPGPVYEQYF; cdr3_nt: TGTGCTAGCAGCCCCGGACCCGTCTACGAGCAGTACTTC
d_call: TRBD1; clone_size: NA; v_call: TRBV5-1; j_call: TRBJ1-1; cdr3_aa: CASSPGQAQGTEAFF; cdr3_nt: TGCGCCAGCAGCCCAGGACAGGCCCAGGGCACTGAAGCTTTCTTT
d_call: TRBD1; clone_size: few; v_call: TRBV5-1; j_call: TRBJ2-7; cdr3_aa: CASSPGTGGYEQYF; cdr3_nt: TGCGCCAGCAGCCCCGGGACAGGGGGCTACGAGCAGTACTTC
d_call: NA; clone_size: NA; v_call: TRBV6-1; j_call: TRBJ2-7; cdr3_aa: CASSVPRAGSYEQYF; cdr3_nt: TGTGCCAGCAGTGTACCCCGAGCGGGCTCCTACGAGCAGTACTTC
d_call: NA; clone_size: NA; v_call: TRBV19; j_call: TRBJ1-6; cdr3_aa: CASSIGTRSYNSPLHF; cdr3_nt: TGTGCCAGTAGTATAGGTACCCGCTCCTATAATTCACCCCTCCACTTT
d_call: TRBD1; clone_size: NA; v_call: TRBV6-1; j_call: TRBJ2-4; cdr3_aa: CASSEGATGGAKNIQYF; cdr3_nt: TGTGCCAGCAGTGAAGGGGCCACAGGGGGCGCCAAAAACATTCAGTACTTC
d_call: NA; clone_size: NA; v_call: TRBV19; j_call: TRBJ1-1; cdr3_aa: CASSRLQGGDTEAFF; cdr3_nt: TGTGCCAGTAGTCGACTACAGGGCGGCGACACTGAAGCTTTCTTT
d_call: NA; clone_size: NA; v_call: TRBV10-1; j_call: TRBJ1-3; cdr3_aa: CARRDASGNTIYF; cdr3_nt: TGCGCCAGACGGGACGCCTCTGGAAACACCATATATTTT
d_call: NA; clone_size: NA; v_call: TRBV7-9; j_call: TRBJ1-6; cdr3_aa: CASSPLWESPLHF; cdr3_nt: TGTGCCAGCAGCCCCCTTTGGGAGTCACCCCTCCACTTT
d_call: NA; clone_size: few; v_call: TRBV11-1; j_call: TRBJ2-7; cdr3_aa: CASSLGVGPTYEQYF; cdr3_nt: TGTGCCAGCAGCTTAGGGGTCGGTCCGACCTACGAGCAGTACTTC
d_call: NA; clone_size: NA; v_call: TRBV6-6; j_call: TRBJ2-7; cdr3_aa: CASRMEGRTYEQYF; cdr3_nt: TGTGCCAGCAGAATGGAGGGCCGCACCTACGAGCAGTACTTC
d_call: TRBD1; clone_size: NA; v_call: TRBV7-2; j_call: TRBJ1-6; cdr3_aa: CASSIQGSYNSPLHF; cdr3_nt: TGTGCCAGCAGCATACAGGGGTCCTATAATTCACCCCTCCACTTT
d_call: NA; clone_size: few; v_call: TRBV28; j_call: TRBJ1-2; cdr3_aa: CASSSPARTTYGYTF; cdr3_nt: TGTGCCAGCAGTTCTCCCGCGAGGACAACCTATGGCTACACCTTC
d_call: NA; clone_size: many; v_call: TRBV10-3; j_call: TRBJ2-6; cdr3_aa: CASQTGANVLTF; cdr3_nt: TGTGCCAGCCAGACTGGGGCCAACGTCCTGACTTTC
d_call: NA; clone_size: NA; v_call: TRBV2; j_call: TRBJ2-1; cdr3_aa: CASSAAQGSYNEQFF; cdr3_nt: TGTGCCAGCAGTGCCGCCCAAGGGTCCTACAATGAGCAGTTCTTC
d_call: NA; clone_size: NA; v_call: TRBV28; j_call: TRBJ1-4; cdr3_aa: CASSPTGATNEKLFF; cdr3_nt: TGTGCCAGCAGTCCAACAGGAGCAACTAATGAAAAACTGTTTTTT
d_call: NA; clone_size: once; v_call: TRBV18; j_call: TRBJ1-1; cdr3_aa: CASSPGGDTEAFF; cdr3_nt: TGTGCCAGCTCACCCGGGGGTGACACTGAAGCTTTCTTT
d_call: NA; clone_size: few; v_call: TRBV6-1; j_call: TRBJ2-5; cdr3_aa: CASTFSRGSGETQYF; cdr3_nt: TGTGCCAGCACCTTCTCCCGGGGGTCAGGAGAGACCCAGTACTTC
d_call: NA; clone_size: few; v_call: TRBV7-2; j_call: TRBJ1-2; cdr3_aa: CASSLTYGYTF; cdr3_nt: TGTGCCAGCAGCTTAACCTATGGCTACACCTTC
d_call: TRBD1; clone_size: NA; v_call: TRBV2; j_call: TRBJ1-4; cdr3_aa: CASRTGATNEKLFF; cdr3_nt: TGTGCCAGCCGGACAGGGGCAACTAATGAAAAACTGTTTTTT
d_call: NA; clone_size: NA; v_call: TRBV19; j_call: TRBJ2-5; cdr3_aa: CASSPTGPGGETQYF; cdr3_nt: TGTGCCAGTAGTCCTACGGGCCCTGGGGGAGAGACCCAGTACTTC
d_call: TRBD1; clone_size: NA; v_call: TRBV10-3; j_call: TRBJ1-6; cdr3_aa: CAISESIGQGRSPLHF; cdr3_nt: TGTGCCATCAGTGAGTCGATCGGACAGGGGAGGTCACCCCTCCACTTT
d_call: NA; clone_size: few; v_call: TRBV10-1; j_call: TRBJ2-7; cdr3_aa: CASSESGAAGYEQYF; cdr3_nt: TGCGCCAGCAGTGAGTCTGGAGCGGCGGGCTACGAGCAGTACTTC
d_call: NA; clone_size: NA; v_call: TRBV7-9; j_call: TRBJ1-1; cdr3_aa: CASSQLEGTEAFF; cdr3_nt: TGTGCCAGCAGCCAATTGGAGGGCACTGAAGCTTTCTTT
d_call: NA; clone_size: NA; v_call: TRBV6-1; j_call: TRBJ1-5; cdr3_aa: CASSENNQPQHF; cdr3_nt: TGTGCCAGCAGTGAGAATAATCAGCCCCAGCATTTT
d_call: NA; clone_size: NA; v_call: TRBV25-1; j_call: TRBJ1-3; cdr3_aa: CASSAGGHGNTIYF; cdr3_nt: TGTGCCAGCAGTGCCGGGGGGCACGGAAACACCATATATTTT